This T cell receptor beta chain appears in the sequencing data of a study of cytomegalovirus exposure and HLA in healthy donors. It was with 60 Vbeta and 13 Jbeta primers that the PCR ran. Generated by immunoSEQ multiplex PCR, the TCRdb table keeps only in-frame clones and is missing some. The table has 60,000 to 95,000 clones, about four fifths seen once. J lost 4 bases, V lost 6 bases, and 5 bases had no gene match. This CDR3 is built from 13 residues. CDR1 is MNHEY, CDR2 SVGAGI, per germline. The V and J genes are TRBV6-5 and TRBJ1-2; 7 bases map to TRBD1. This TCR came from a woman between 35 and 50 years old in good health and CMV-seropositive. Source material: PBMCs. CDR3: CASSGGQTYGYTF. As DNA, the CDR3 is TGTGCCAGCAGCGGGGGACAGACCTATGGCTACACCTTC.